A selection of T cell receptor beta chains follows, all from one sample in a study of early T cells in non-severe SARS-CoV-2 infection. TCRdb redid the calling of the 5' RACE reads with MiXCR, one entry per CDR3 protein. This sample carries 45,000 to 55,000 distinct CDR3 sequences, 7.7% of them seen once, and the ten largest clones take roughly 6.2%. Sequenced: whole blood. The receptors derive from an adult who was a healthcare worker with PCR-confirmed SARS-CoV-2 infection or an uninfected control (not recorded which). Each CDR3 is given with its conserved first and last residue. A D gene is named only where the DNA matches it firmly. Not every row has a clone size; where given, it reads once, few, many or a size class.

TRBJ2-1 TRBV7-8 TRBD2 few TGTGCCAGCAGCCTTAGCGGGGGGACCTTTTACAATGAGCAGTTCTTC CASSLSGGTFYNEQFF
TRBJ1-5 TRBV6-4 - many TGTGCCAGCAGTGTGGAGGACCCCCCGAATCAGCCCCAGCATTTT CASSVEDPPNQPQHF
TRBJ2-3 TRBV20-1 - many TGCAGTGCTAGCGGCCTAGCCGCAGATACGCAGTATTTT CSASGLAADTQYF
TRBJ1-4 TRBV11-2 - many TGTGCCAGCAGCCGGCGCGGGAGCCGCTCTAATGAAAAACTGTTTTTT CASSRRGSRSNEKLFF
TRBJ2-7 TRBV6-2/TRBV6-3 - many TGTGCCAGCAGTTACCTTTCCGGGAGCTACGAGCAGTACTTC CASSYLSGSYEQYF
TRBJ2-5 TRBV29-1 - many TGCAGCGTTGGTCAGGGGACAGAGACCCAGTACTTC CSVGQGTETQYF
TRBJ1-1 TRBV20-1 - many TGCAGTGCTAGACTGGGGGCCGCGTACACTGAAGCTTTCTTT CSARLGAAYTEAFF
TRBJ2-1 TRBV6-6 TRBD2 many TGTGCCAGCAGTCCTGGACTAGCTGGTTTAGGTTTGGAGCAGTTCTTC CASSPGLAGLGLEQFF
TRBJ1-2 TRBV19 - - TGTGCCAGTAGTATAGACGGAAACTATGGCTACACCTTC CASSIDGNYGYTF
TRBJ2-3 TRBV5-1 - many TGCGCCAGCAGCCCGGGACGGAACACAGATACGCAGTATTTT CASSPGRNTDTQYF
TRBJ2-3 TRBV5-4 - many TGTGCCAGCAGCCGAACTAGCACAGATACGCAGTATTTT CASSRTSTDTQYF
TRBJ1-3 TRBV28 - - TGTGCCAGCAAGCGGGGAAGCTCTGGAAACACCATATATTTT CASKRGSSGNTIYF
TRBJ1-5 TRBV27 - many TGTGCCAGCAGTTTATCCGGGGTTGGCAATCAGCCCCAGCATTTT CASSLSGVGNQPQHF
TRBJ2-3 TRBV20-1 TRBD1 few TGCAGTGCTAGAGACCCAGGGGGCTCAGATACGCAGTATTTT CSARDPGGSDTQYF
TRBJ2-5 TRBV7-9 TRBD2 - TGTGCCAGCAGCCAACTAGCGGGGGGACAAGAGACCCAGTACTTC CASSQLAGGQETQYF
TRBJ2-3 TRBV27 - few TGTGCCAGCAGCCTTATCCCGAGGATAGCGATGACGCTAAACACAGATACGCAGTATTTT CASSLIPRIAMTLNTDTQYF
TRBJ1-1 TRBV20-1 - many TGCAGTGCCCGGATGAACACTGAAGCTTTCTTT CSARMNTEAFF
TRBJ2-1 TRBV4-3 TRBD1 - TGCGCCAGCAGCCCGGCAGGGGGCTCCTACAATGAGCAGTTCTTC CASSPAGGSYNEQFF
TRBJ1-5 TRBV15 TRBD1 - TGTGCCACCAGCAGCCATACAGGGGGTAGGGATCAGCCCCAGCATTTT CATSSHTGGRDQPQHF
TRBJ1-4 TRBV4-3 - few TGCGCCAGCAGCCAAGGTCGAGGGGAAAAACTGTTTTTT CASSQGRGEKLFF
TRBJ1-2 TRBV14 - many TGTGCCAGCAGCCATTCGAGGTCGGGCAATGGCTACACCTTC CASSHSRSGNGYTF
TRBJ1-3 TRBV5-6 TRBD1 many TGTGCCAGCAGTTACAACAGGGGTGGAAACACCATATATTTT CASSYNRGGNTIYF
TRBJ1-1 TRBV5-4 - - TGTGCCAGCAGCTTAAACACCGGCACTGAAGCTTTCTTT CASSLNTGTEAFF
TRBJ2-3 TRBV10-3 - many TGTGCCATCAGTGAGCGGGGGGATACGCAGTATTTT CAISERGDTQYF
TRBJ2-4 TRBV7-8 - - TGTGCCAGCAGCTCCAAAAACATTCAGTACTTC CASSSKNIQYF
TRBJ2-1 TRBV5-1 - - TGCGCCAGCAGCTTGGGATCGAGCGATGAGCAGTTCTTC CASSLGSSDEQFF
TRBJ2-3 TRBV5-1 - - TGCGCCAGCAGCTCCCAGGGTAGCGGAGGCACAGATACGCAGTATTTT CASSSQGSGGTDTQYF
TRBJ1-2 TRBV29-1 - many TGCAGCGTTGAAGGGCAGGACTATGGCTACACCTTC CSVEGQDYGYTF
TRBJ1-2 TRBV28 TRBD1 many TGTGCCAGCAGTGTGGGACAGCACTATGGCTACACCTTC CASSVGQHYGYTF
TRBJ2-7 TRBV20-1 TRBD2 few TGCAGTGCCAGGACTAGCGGGGCCTTCTCCTACGAGCAGTACTTC CSARTSGAFSYEQYF
TRBJ2-1 TRBV20-1 TRBD2 many TGCAGTGCTAGAGGGTTCTCGGGGGGAACCTACAATGAGCAGTTCTTC CSARGFSGGTYNEQFF